This T cell receptor (beta chain) was identified during a study of identical twins' blood T cells. The three twin pairs were reared together, likely meeting the same infections. Germline lookup yields CDR1 SGHDT and CDR2 YYEEEE. V lost 0 bases and J lost 8, with 11 bases in between. The CDR3 extends over 14 amino acids. MiXCR, run by TCRdb on the 5' RACE reads, gives a single entry per CDR3 protein. The sample lists 350,000 to 400,000 distinct CDR3 sequences, over 25% occurring once. Study-wide results and caveats: Shared CDR3 clonotype counts between two donors mainly tracked the product of their cloneset sizes, twins included. Shared environment remains a possible cause of twin similarity.

This clonotype was detected only a few times. No antigen is known for it. V usage is TRBV5-6 and J usage is TRBJ1-4; unclear D gene. Sequenced material: PBMCs. This sequence originates from a woman between 18 and 50 years old in good health. As DNA, the CDR3 is TGTGCCAGCAGCTTGGGGCAGGTCTTCGAAAAACTGTTTTTT. Translation gives CASSLGQVFEKLFF.